The next 18 T cell receptor beta chains were all read from a single sample in a study of post-analysis software for immune sequencing data (dated by TCRdb to 2014 to 2015). Findings and caveats that apply to the study as a whole: Several TRBV segments, including TRBV5-6, TRBV5-1 and TRBV20-1, were significantly more frequent in patients than controls.

Preparation of the library involved PCR. Instrument on record: Illumina HiSeq 2500. To reduce PCR and sequencing biases, unique molecular identifiers were incorporated into the TCR beta cDNA libraries. Using fastp at Q25 and MiXCR, TCRdb reprocessed the public reads and kept productive beta chains. Entries that share a CDR3 protein sequence are merged under the most common genes and DNA. The sample has about 200,000 distinct CDR3 sequences on record, over 25% of them singletons. 3.4% of the sample is in the top ten clones. No antigen is known for these receptors. Material: blood. The receptors derive from a girl under 18 with multiple sclerosis.

This clonotype was seen ten or more times. The V gene is TRBV20-1, the J gene TRBJ1-5, with D possibly TRBD1 on 5 matching bases. Germline loops: CDR1 DFQATT, CDR2 SNEGSKA (reference sequence). CDR3 length equals 14 residues. The V end lost 3 bases, the J end lost 3 bases, and 12 bases lay between the germline ends. The CDR3 region is CSARMPGNNQPQHF. The CDR3 bases are TGCAGTGCTAGGATGCCAGGGAACAATCAGCCCCAGCATTTT.

This clonotype was recorded at least ten times. V and J are TRBV5-1 and TRBJ2-3, with TRBD2 as a possible D gene (5 bases). CDR1 and CDR2 from the germline V gene are SGHRS and YFSETQ. V was pared by 0 bases and J by 4 bases, with 6 bases between. This CDR3 contains 13 residues. This CDR3 reads CASSLAGADTQYF. In DNA form, the CDR3 reads TGCGCCAGCAGCTTGGCCGGGGCAGATACGCAGTATTTT.

This clonotype has more than one count but fewer than ten. The rearrangement uses TRBV5-1 and TRBJ1-1; D unclear. Trimming took 7 bases from V and 4 from J, leaving 14 bases between them. The CDR3 totals 13 residues. Germline V gives CDR1 SGHRS, CDR2 YFSETQ. In DNA, the CDR3 is TGCGCCAGCGGTCTGGGAGATCGCACTGAAGCTTTCTTT. It translates to CASGLGDRTEAFF.

Ten or more counts support this clonotype. The CDR3 loop reads CASSYSRQGHTEAFF. The CDR3 region has the DNA TGTGCCAGCAGTTACTCGAGGCAGGGGCACACTGAAGCTTTCTTT. The chain has TRBV6-5 and TRBJ1-1; D is possibly TRBD1 (6 bases). V lost 0 bases and J 3 bases, leaving 11 bases between the germline ends. Germline values: CDR1 MNHEY, CDR2 SVGAGI. The CDR3 covers 15 residues.

This chain links TRBV12-3 or TRBV12-4 with TRBJ1-1; tentatively, D is TRBD1 (6 bases). Trimming took 5 bases from V and 12 from J, leaving 16 bases between them. The CDR3 is 12 amino acids. The CDR3, as DNA: TGTGCCAGCAGTCCCAGCCCAGGGGTAACTTTCTTT. Amino acid sequence: CASSPSPGVTFF.

The chain couples TRBV7-2 to TRBJ2-7; 8 positions match TRBD1. Germline CDR1 SGHTA, CDR2 FQGNSA. The CDR3 has 14 residues. Unmatched junction bases numbered 4, after V lost 1 base and J lost 5 bases. This CDR3 reads CASSLEQGVHEQYF. In DNA form, the CDR3 reads TGTGCCAGCAGCTTAGAACAGGGGGTCCACGAGCAGTACTTC.

In its sample, this clonotype was seen a few times. V gene TRBV12-3 or TRBV12-4 combines with J gene TRBJ1-2, with TRBD1 as a possible D gene (5 bases). The CDR3 spans 15 residues. Trimming took 3 bases from V and 4 from J, leaving 15 bases between them. The CDR3 DNA sequence: TGTGCCAGCAGTTTTGGGGCGGGCGGATCCTATGGCTACACCTTC. Amino acid sequence: CASSFGAGGSYGYTF.

The V call is TRBV12-3 or TRBV12-4, the J call TRBJ2-1; D is uncertain. The tail of the sequence fits TRBJ2-7 better, so the J call may be wrong. The CDR3 has 15 residues. This chain's CDR3 is CASSSDLSSYNEQYF. The CDR3 DNA is TGTGCCAGCAGTTCCGACCTCAGCTCCTACAATGAGCAGTACTTC.

This clonotype was detected ten times or more. The chain is built from TRBV4-2 and TRBJ2-1; D is unclear. Germline V gives CDR1 LGHNA, CDR2 YNFKEQ. With 0 bases removed from V and 0 bases from J, the gap between germline ends came to 9 bases. The CDR3 length is 16 residues. The CDR3 DNA follows: TGTGCCAGCAGCCAAGATTTCAGAAGCTCCTACAATGAGCAGTTCTTC. It translates to CASSQDFRSSYNEQFF.

At least ten counts were recorded for this clonotype. V gene TRBV7-2 combines with J gene TRBJ2-5, with 7 bases matching TRBD1. The end of the DNA fits TRBJ2-7 better, so the J call may be wrong. Germline V gives CDR1 SGHTA, CDR2 FQGNSA. The CDR3 covers 17 residues. The chain's CDR3 is CASSLVVGTVRVSEQYF. The DNA for the CDR3 is TGTGCCAGCAGCTTAGTTGTAGGGACAGTCAGGGTGAGCGAGCAGTACTTC.

This clonotype was seen a handful of times. The chain combines TRBV28 with TRBJ2-7; TRBD2 is a possible D gene (5 bases). Per germline, CDR1 MDHEN and CDR2 SYDVKM. The length of the CDR3 is 15 residues. Trimming removed 6 bases from V and 0 bases from J, with 15 bases in between. The CDR3 reads CASSAPGVISYEQYF. The CDR3 bases are TGTGCCAGCAGCGCCCCCGGGGTAATCTCCTACGAGCAGTACTTC.

CDR3 residues: CSARPMGGPETQYF. CDR3 DNA: TGCAGTGCTAGGCCCATGGGCGGTCCAGAGACCCAGTACTTC. The rearrangement links TRBV20-1 to TRBJ2-5; D uncertain. Germline-derived CDR1 and CDR2 are DFQATT and SNEGSKA (reference sequence). This CDR3 contains 14 residues. Trimming stripped 3 bases from V and 4 bases from J, with 15 bases between.

This clonotype was counted at least ten times. The genes are TRBV20-1 and TRBJ2-5; TRBD2 matches at 11 bases. This CDR3 spans 15 amino acids. V lost 5 bases, J lost 5 bases, and 10 bases stayed unmatched. Germline V gene sequence: CDR1 DFQATT, CDR2 SNEGSKA (reference sequence). CDR3: CSAVTRTSGSETQYF. DNA of the CDR3: TGCAGTGCTGTGACCCGGACTAGCGGGTCGGAGACCCAGTACTTC.

The rearrangement links TRBV6-5 to TRBJ1-1, with unresolved D. V lost 6 bases and J 0 bases, leaving 11 bases between the germline ends. This CDR3 has 14 residues. The V gene's germline CDR1 is MNHEY and CDR2 SVGAGI. CDR3 nucleotides: TGTGCCAGCAGGTACAGTCAGTTGAACACTGAAGCTTTCTTT. Protein sequence: CASRYSQLNTEAFF.

The chain links TRBV21-1 to TRBJ1-1; the table's D call, TRBD1, was not checked against the DNA. TRBV21-1 corresponds to a pseudogene. There are 16 residues in the CDR3. As DNA, the CDR3 is TGTGCCAGCAGCAAAGTGAGGCCGACAGAGAACACTGAAGCTTTCTTT. It is translated as CASSKVRPTENTEAFF.

This clonotype appeared many times. The rearrangement joins TRBV5-1 to TRBJ1-2; 8 bases map to TRBD1. In germline, CDR1 is SGHRS, CDR2 YFSETQ. The ends lost 1 base at V and 8 bases at J; junction bases unmatched: 4. The CDR3 sequence is 13 residues long. The CDR3 sequence is CASSLSGGEGYTF. CDR3 nucleotides: TGCGCCAGCAGCTTGTCAGGGGGCGAGGGCTACACCTTC.

About this clonotype itself: This may arise from a read error, as a much more abundant clone is one base away. This rearrangement joins TRBV5-1 to TRBJ2-1; 9 bases are shared with TRBD2. Looked up from germline, CDR1 is SGHRS and CDR2 is YFSETQ. This CDR3 contains 15 residues. J gave up 10 bases and V 4 bases, and 12 bases lay outside the gene matches. The CDR3 loop is CASSQGRTSVYEQFF. CDR3 bases: TGCGCCAGCAGCCAAGGCAGGACTAGCGTCTACGAGCAGTTCTTC.

This clonotype was recorded a few times. This chain joins TRBV29-1 and TRBJ1-1, with TRBD1 identical over 7 bases. CDR1 SQVTM and CDR2 ANQGSEA come from the germline V gene. This CDR3 region has 12 residues. V dropped 3 bases and J dropped 7; count of bases not matched to a gene: 5. The CDR3 protein is CSVETGWGEAFF. Here the CDR3 DNA reads TGCAGCGTTGAGACAGGGTGGGGTGAAGCTTTCTTT.